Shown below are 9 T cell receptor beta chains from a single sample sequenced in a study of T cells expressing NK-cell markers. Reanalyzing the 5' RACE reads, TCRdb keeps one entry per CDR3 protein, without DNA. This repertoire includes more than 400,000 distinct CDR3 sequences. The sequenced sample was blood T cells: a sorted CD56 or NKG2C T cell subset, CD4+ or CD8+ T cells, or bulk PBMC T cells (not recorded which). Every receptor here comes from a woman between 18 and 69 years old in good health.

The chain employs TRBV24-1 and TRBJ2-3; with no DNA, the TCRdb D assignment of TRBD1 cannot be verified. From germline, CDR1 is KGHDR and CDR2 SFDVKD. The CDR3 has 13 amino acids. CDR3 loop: CATRGAGTDTQYF.

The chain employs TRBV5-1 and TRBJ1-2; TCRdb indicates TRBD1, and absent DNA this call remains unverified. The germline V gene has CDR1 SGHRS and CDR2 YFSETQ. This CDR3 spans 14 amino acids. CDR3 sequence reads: CASSSGQLVYGYTF.

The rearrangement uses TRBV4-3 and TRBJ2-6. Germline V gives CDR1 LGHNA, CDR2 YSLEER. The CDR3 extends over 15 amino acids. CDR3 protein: CASSQELFGANVLTF.

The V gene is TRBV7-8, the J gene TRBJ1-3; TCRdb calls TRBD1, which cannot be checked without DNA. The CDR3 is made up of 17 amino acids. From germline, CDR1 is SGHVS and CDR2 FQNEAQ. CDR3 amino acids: CASSLDIRGVSGNTIYF.

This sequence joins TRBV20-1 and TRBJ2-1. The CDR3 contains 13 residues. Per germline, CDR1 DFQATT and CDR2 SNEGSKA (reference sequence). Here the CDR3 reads CSARDGENAEQFF.

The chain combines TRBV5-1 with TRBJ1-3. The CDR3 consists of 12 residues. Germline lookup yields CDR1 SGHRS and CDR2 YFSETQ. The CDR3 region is CASSLNRDTIYF. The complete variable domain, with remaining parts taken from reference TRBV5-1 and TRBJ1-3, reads KAGVTQTPRYLIKTRGQQVTLSCSPISGHRSVSWYQQTPGQGLQFLFEYFSETQRNKGNFPGRFSGRQFSNSRSEMNVSTLELGDSALYLCASSLNRDTIYFGEGSWLTVV.

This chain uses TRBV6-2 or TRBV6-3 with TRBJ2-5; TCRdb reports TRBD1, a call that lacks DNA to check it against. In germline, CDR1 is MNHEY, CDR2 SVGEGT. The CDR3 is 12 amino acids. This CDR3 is CASSRPPETQYF.

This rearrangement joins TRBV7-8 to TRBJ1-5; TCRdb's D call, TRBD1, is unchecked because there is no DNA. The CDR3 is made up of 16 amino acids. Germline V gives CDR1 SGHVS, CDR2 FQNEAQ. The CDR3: CASSLLDRVINQPQHF.

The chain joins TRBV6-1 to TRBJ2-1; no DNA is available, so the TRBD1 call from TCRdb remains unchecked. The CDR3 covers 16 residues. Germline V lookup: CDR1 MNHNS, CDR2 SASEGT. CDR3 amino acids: CASTTRGRDSYNEQFF.